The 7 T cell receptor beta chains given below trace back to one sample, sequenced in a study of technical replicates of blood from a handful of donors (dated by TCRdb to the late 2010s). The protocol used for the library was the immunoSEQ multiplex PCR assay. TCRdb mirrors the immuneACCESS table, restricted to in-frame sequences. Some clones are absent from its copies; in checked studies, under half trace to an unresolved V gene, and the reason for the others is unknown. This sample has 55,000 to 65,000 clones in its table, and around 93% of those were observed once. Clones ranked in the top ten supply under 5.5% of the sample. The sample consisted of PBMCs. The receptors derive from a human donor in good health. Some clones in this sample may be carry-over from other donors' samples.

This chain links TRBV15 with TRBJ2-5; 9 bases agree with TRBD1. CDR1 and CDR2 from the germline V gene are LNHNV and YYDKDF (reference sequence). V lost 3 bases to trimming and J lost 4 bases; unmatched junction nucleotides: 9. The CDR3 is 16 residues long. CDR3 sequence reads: CATSRGDRVGRETQYF. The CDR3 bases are TGTGCCACCAGCAGGGGGGACAGGGTAGGACGAGAGACCCAGTACTTC.

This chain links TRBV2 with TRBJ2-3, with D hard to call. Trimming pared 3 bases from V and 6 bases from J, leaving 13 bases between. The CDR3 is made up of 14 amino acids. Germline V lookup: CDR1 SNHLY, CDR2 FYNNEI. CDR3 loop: CASSDLGEADTQYF. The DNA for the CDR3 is TGTGCCAGCAGTGACTTAGGCGAGGCCGATACGCAGTATTTT.

The CDR3 region has the DNA TGTGCCAGCAGCCCAATCGGGACAGGGAAAGGGAATGAGCAGTTCTTC. Protein product: CASSPIGTGKGNEQFF. The rearrangement uses TRBV7-7 and TRBJ2-1; 9 bases match TRBD1. V lost 5 bases and J lost 7; bases outside the gene matches: 12. The CDR3 runs to 16 residues. In germline, CDR1 is SSHAT, CDR2 FNYEAQ (reference sequence). The variable domain in full, completed from reference TRBV7-7 and TRBJ2-1, reads GAGVSQSPRYKVTKRGQDVTLRCDPISSHATLYWYQQALGQGPEFLTYFNYEAQPDKSGLPSDRFSAERPEGSISTLTIQRTEQRDSAMYRCASSPIGTGKGNEQFFGPGTRLTVL.

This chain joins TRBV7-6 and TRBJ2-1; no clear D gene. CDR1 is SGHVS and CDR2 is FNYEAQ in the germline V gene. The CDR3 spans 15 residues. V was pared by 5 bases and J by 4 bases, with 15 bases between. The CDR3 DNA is TGTGCCAGCAGCCGAGACACCGCCGGTTACAATGAGCAGTTCTTC. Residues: CASSRDTAGYNEQFF.

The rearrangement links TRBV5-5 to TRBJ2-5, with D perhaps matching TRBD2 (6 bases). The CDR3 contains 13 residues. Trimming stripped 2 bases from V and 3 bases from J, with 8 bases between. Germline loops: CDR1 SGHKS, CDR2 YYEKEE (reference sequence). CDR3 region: CASSFSGEETQYF. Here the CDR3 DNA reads TGTGCCAGCAGCTTTTCGGGGGAAGAGACCCAGTACTTC.

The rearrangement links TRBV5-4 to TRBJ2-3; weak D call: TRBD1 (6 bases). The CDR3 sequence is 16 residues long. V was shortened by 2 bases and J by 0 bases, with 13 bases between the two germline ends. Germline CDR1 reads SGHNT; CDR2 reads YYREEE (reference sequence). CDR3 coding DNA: TGTGCCAGCAGCTTTACAGGGCTTATAAGCACAGATACGCAGTATTTT. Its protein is CASSFTGLISTDTQYF.

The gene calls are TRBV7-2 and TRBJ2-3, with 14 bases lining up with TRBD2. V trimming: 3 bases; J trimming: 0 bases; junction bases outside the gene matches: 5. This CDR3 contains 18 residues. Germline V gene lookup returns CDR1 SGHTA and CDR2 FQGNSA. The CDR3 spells CASSFRTSGGSSTDTQYF. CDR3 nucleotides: TGTGCCAGCAGCTTCCGGACTAGCGGGGGGTCGAGCACAGATACGCAGTATTTT.